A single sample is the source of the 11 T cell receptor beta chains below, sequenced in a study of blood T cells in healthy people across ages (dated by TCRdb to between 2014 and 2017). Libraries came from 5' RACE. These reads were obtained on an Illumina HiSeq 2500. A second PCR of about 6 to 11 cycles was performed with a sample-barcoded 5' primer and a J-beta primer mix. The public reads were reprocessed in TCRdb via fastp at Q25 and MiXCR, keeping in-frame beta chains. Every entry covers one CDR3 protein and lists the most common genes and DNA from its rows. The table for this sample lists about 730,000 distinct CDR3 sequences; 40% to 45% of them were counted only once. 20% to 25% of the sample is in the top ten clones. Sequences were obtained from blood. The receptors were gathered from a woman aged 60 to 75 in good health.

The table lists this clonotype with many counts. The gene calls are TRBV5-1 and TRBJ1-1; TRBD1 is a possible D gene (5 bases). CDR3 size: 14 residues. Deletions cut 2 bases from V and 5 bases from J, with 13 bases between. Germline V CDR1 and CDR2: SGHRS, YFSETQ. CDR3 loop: CASSFGQGGTEAFF. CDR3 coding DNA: TGCGCCAGCAGCTTTGGGCAGGGAGGAACTGAAGCTTTCTTT.

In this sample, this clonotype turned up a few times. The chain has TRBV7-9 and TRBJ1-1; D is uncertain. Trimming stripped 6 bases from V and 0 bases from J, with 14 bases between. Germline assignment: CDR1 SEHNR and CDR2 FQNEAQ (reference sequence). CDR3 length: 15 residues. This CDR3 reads CASSRGEGVNTEAFF. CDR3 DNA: TGTGCCAGCAGTCGCGGGGAGGGCGTGAACACTGAAGCTTTCTTT.

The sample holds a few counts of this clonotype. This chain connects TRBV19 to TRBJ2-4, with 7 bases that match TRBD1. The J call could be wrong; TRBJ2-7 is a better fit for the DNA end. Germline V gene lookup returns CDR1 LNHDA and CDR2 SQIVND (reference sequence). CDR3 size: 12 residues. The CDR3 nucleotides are TGTGCCAGTAACGACAGGGACTACGAGCAGTACTTC. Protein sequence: CASNDRDYEQYF.

The CDR3 is CASRPGTSGRQETQYF. The CDR3 DNA follows: TGTGCCAGCAGACCTGGGACTAGCGGGCGACAAGAGACCCAGTACTTC. J is TRBJ2-5 and V is TRBV7-9; 12 bases fit TRBD2. The CDR3 covers 16 residues. CDR1 is SEHNR and CDR2 is FQNEAQ in the germline V gene (reference sequence). J lost 2 bases, V lost 6 bases, and 7 bases had no gene match.

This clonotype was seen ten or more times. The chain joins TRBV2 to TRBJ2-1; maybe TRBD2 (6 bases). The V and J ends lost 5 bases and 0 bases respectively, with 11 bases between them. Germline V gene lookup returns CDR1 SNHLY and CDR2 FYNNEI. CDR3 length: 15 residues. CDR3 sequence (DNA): TGTGCCAGCAGTTTAGCGGTAAGCTCCTACAATGAGCAGTTCTTC. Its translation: CASSLAVSSYNEQFF.

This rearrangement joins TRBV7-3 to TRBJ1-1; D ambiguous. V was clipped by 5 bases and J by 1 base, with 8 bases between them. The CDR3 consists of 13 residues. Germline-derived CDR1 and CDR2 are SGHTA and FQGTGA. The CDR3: CASSAQTNTEAFF. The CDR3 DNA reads TGTGCCAGCAGCGCCCAGACGAACACTGAAGCTTTCTTT.

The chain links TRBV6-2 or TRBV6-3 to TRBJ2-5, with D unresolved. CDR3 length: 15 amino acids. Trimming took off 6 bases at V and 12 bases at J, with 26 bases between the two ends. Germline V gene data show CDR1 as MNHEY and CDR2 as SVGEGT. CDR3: CASSPGAVYYGLKYF. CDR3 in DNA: TGTGCCAGCAGCCCCGGCGCCGTTTATTATGGTCTAAAGTACTTC.

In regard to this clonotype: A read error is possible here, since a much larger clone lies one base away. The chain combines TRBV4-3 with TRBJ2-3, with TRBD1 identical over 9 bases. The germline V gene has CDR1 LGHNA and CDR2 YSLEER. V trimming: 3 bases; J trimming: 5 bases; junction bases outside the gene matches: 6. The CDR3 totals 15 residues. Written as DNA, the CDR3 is TGCGCCAGCAGCCAGCTGACAGGGGGAAAAGATACGCAGTATTTT. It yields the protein CASSQLTGGKDTQYF.

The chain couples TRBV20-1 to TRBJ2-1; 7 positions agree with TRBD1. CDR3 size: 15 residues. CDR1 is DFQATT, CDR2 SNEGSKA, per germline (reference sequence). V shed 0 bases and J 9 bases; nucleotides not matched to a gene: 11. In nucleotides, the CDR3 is TGCAGTGCTAGAGAAGGGCAGGGGGTTAGAATTGAGCAGTTCTTC. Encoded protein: CSAREGQGVRIEQFF.

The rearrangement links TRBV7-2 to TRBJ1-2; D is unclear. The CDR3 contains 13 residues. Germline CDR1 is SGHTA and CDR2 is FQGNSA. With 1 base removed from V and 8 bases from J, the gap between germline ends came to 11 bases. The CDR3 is CASSLVRVGGYTF. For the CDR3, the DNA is TGTGCCAGCAGCTTAGTTAGGGTAGGAGGCTACACCTTC.

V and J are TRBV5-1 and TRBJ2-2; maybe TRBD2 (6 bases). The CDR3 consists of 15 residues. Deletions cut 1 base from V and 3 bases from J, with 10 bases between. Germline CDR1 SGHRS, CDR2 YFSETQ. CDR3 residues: CASSLRPGDTGELFF. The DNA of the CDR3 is TGCGCCAGCAGCTTGAGGCCGGGAGACACCGGGGAGCTGTTTTTT.